This T cell receptor beta chain comes out of a study of cytomegalovirus exposure and HLA in healthy donors. At the level of the study: Of all 400 or so donors who were genotyped, around 82% belonged to the Caucasian-associated ancestry cluster. Overall study results and limits: Rare sequences made up most TCRs, while some public TCRs were found in many donors. In a later analysis, V- and J-gene trimming of beta chains associated with a DCLRE1C missense variant, replicated independently. Indistinguishability led to the exclusion of some V segments, TRBV6-2 and TRBV6-3 included.

In germline, CDR1 is SEHNR, CDR2 FQNEAQ (reference sequence). This CDR3 comprises 13 residues. The PCR had 60 Vbeta and 13 Jbeta primers. TCRdb keeps only in-frame clones here, not all; method: immunoSEQ multiplex PCR. This table has hundreds of thousands of clones, around 89% appearing once. This clone was seen a single time. The antigen remains undetermined. At one boundary the junction diverges from the germline segment, which might be a read error. This TCR derives from a woman younger than 35 in good health and CMV-seronegative. Material: PBMCs. This chain connects TRBV7-9 to TRBJ2-5; 8 bases map to TRBD1. DNA for the CDR3: TGTTCCAGCAGCGACAGGGGTTTGAAGACCCAGTACTTC. This codes for CSSSDRGLKTQYF.